The T cell receptor beta chain described here comes from a study of CD8+CD57+ T cells in acquired aplastic anemia. Background on the study: Across the sorted CD4+ and CD8+ cells, DNA amounts averaged roughly 3 ug.

Genomic DNA, the template, was used for profiling of the TCR beta VDJ and CDR3. TCRdb called the reads again in MiXCR, with one record for every CDR3 protein. The sample shows roughly 120,000 distinct CDR3 sequences, over 55% of them seen only once. It was patients with CD8+CD57+ cell expansion by flow cytometry who were chosen for sequencing. The enrolled patients all had severe acquired aplastic anemia. This clonotype was counted ten times or more. The CDR3 runs to 13 residues. Germline V lookup: CDR1 MNHEY, CDR2 SVGAGI. V lost 4 bases to trimming and J lost 7 bases, with 8 bases between them. The chain joins TRBV6-5 to TRBJ1-6; D is possibly TRBD1 (6 bases). The sample taken for sequencing was sorted CD4+, CD8+, or CD8+CD57+ T cells (not recorded which) from PBMCs. This TCR was recovered from a human donor with aplastic anemia. Here the CDR3 reads CASSWTENSPLHF. As DNA, the CDR3 is TGTGCCAGCAGTTGGACAGAAAATTCACCCCTCCACTTT.